This T cell receptor (beta chain) came from a study of CD8 T cells in Susac syndrome. Germline V gene lookup returns CDR1 SGHNT and CDR2 YYREEE (reference sequence). This CDR3 has 18 residues. V lost 2 bases and J lost 5; bases outside the gene matches: 11. Reverse transcription of roughly 0.5 to 1 ug RNA was performed with random hexamers. TCRdb fed the immunoSEQ multiplex PCR reads into MiXCR, producing one record per CDR3 protein. The sample carries around 200,000 distinct CDR3 sequences, 90% to 95% recorded once. This sequence originates from a human donor with multiple sclerosis. The sample consisted of CD8+ T cells from PBMCs. The rearrangement uses TRBV5-4 and TRBJ2-3, with 13 positions matching TRBD2. This CDR3 reads CASSFLGLAGVWGDTQYF. The CDR3 region has the DNA TGTGCCAGCAGCTTCCTCGGACTAGCGGGAGTTTGGGGAGATACGCAGTATTTT.